The clone carrying this TCR beta chain showed up just a few times. CDR1 is KGHSH, CDR2 LQKENI, per germline. The length of the CDR3 is 15 residues. Trimming cost V 2 bases and J 3 bases, with 11 bases left between them. A library of TCRbeta sequences, prepared with unique molecular identifiers, was generated. One entry per CDR3 protein, called by TCRdb with MiXCR from the PCR reads. The repertoire has almost 400,000 distinct CDR3 sequences, roughly 20% of them found once; the top ten carry approximately 3.9%. The sample belongs to a study of T-cell reconstitution after alpha-beta-depleted transplantation in children.

The origin of this receptor is a human donor who donated a stem cell graft to a child with acute myeloid leukemia. The J gene is TRBJ1-5, the V gene TRBV18, with D possibly being TRBD1 (5 bases). Sample: PBMCs from the stem cell graft donor, taken from the stem cell graft. The CDR3 loop reads CASSPRGAPNQPQHF. In DNA, the CDR3 is TGTGCCAGCTCACCAAGAGGGGCGCCCAATCAGCCCCAGCATTTT.